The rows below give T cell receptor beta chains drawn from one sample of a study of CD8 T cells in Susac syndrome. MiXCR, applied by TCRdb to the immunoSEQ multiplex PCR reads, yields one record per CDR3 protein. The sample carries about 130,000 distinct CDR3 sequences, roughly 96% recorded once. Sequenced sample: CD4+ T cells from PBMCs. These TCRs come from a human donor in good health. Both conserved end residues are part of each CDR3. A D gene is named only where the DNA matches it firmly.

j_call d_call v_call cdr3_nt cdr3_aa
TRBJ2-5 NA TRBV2 TGTGCCAGCAGTGTGTACAGGCGCGTAGAGACCCAGTACTTC CASSVYRRVETQYF
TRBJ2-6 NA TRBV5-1 TGCGCCAGCAGGCTCCGGCAGGGAGGCAACGTCCTGACTTTC CASRLRQGGNVLTF
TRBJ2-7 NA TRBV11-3 TGTGCCAGCAGCTCCCAGGCAGGGATCCCCTACGAGCAGTACTTC CASSSQAGIPYEQYF
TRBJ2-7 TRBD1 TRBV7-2 TGTGCCAGCAGCGTAACAGGGGGAGTCTTCGTCTACGAGCAGTACTTC CASSVTGGVFVYEQYF
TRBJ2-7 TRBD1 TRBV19 TGTGCCAGTAGCGCATGGACAGGGGGCTCCTACGAGCAGTACTTC CASSAWTGGSYEQYF
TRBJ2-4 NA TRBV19 TGTGCCAGTAGTATTGGGCTAGCGCGGAACATTCAGTACTTC CASSIGLARNIQYF
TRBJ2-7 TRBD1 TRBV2 TGTGCCAGCGGACAGGGCAACCCCGGAGCCTACGAGCAGTACTTC CASGQGNPGAYEQYF
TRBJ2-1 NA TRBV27 TGTGCCAGCTCGGGCCGTTCCTACAATGAGCAGTTCTTC CASSGRSYNEQFF
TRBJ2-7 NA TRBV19 TGTGCCAGTAGTGGGAAAGCAGTGACGTACGAGCAGTACTTC CASSGKAVTYEQYF
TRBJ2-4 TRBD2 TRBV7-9 TGTGCCAGCAGCCTGACTAGCGGAAAAAACATTCAGTACTTC CASSLTSGKNIQYF
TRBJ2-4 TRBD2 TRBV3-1 TGTGCCAGCAGCCAAAACGGGAGGGTTGCCAAAAACATTCAGTACTTC CASSQNGRVAKNIQYF
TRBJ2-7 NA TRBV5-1 TGCGCCAGCAGTTCTGACGCGTCTTCCTACGAGCAGTACTTC CASSSDASSYEQYF
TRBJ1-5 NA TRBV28 TGTGCCAGCAGTTTATTCCTGGCAGCCCAGCATTTT CASSLFLAAQHF
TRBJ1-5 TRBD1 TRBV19 TGTGCCAGTAGGAAACAGGACAGGGCTGAACAGCCCCAGCATTTT CASRKQDRAEQPQHF
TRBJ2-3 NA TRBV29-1 TGCAGCGTTGGCCGGGCGCAGGATACGCAGTATTTT CSVGRAQDTQYF